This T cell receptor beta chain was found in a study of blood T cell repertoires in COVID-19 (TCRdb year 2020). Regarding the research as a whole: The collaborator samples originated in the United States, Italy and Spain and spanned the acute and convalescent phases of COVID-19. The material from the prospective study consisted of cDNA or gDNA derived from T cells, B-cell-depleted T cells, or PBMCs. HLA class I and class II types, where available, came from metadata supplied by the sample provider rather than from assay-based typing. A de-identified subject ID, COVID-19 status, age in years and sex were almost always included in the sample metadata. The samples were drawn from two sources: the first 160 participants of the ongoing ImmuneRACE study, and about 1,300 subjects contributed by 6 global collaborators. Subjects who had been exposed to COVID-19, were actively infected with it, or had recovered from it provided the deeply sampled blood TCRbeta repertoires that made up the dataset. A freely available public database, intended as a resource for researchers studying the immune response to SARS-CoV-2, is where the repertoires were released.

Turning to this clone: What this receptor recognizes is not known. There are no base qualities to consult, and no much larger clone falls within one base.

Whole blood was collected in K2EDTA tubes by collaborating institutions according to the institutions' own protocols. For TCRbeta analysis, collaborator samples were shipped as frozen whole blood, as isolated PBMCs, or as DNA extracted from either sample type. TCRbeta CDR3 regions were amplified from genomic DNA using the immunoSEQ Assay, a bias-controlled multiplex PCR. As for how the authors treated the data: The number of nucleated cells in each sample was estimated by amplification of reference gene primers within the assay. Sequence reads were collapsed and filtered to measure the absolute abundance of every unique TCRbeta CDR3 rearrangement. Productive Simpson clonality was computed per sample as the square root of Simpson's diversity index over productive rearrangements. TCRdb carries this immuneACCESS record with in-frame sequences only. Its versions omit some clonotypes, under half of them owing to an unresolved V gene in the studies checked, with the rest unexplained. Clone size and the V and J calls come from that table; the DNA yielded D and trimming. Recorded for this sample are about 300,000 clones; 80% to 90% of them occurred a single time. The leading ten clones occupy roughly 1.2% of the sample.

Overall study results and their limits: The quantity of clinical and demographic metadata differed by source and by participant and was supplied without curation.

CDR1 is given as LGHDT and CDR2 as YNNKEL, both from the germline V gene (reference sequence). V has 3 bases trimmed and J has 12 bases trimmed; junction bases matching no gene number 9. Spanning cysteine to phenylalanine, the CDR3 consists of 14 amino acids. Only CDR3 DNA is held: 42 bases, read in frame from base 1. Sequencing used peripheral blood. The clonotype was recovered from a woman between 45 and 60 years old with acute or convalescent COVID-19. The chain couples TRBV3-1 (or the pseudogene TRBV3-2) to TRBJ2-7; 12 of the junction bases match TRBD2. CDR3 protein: CASSHGGLAGLTYF. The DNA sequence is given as TGTGCCAGCAGCCATGGGGGACTAGCGGGCCTCACGTACTTC.